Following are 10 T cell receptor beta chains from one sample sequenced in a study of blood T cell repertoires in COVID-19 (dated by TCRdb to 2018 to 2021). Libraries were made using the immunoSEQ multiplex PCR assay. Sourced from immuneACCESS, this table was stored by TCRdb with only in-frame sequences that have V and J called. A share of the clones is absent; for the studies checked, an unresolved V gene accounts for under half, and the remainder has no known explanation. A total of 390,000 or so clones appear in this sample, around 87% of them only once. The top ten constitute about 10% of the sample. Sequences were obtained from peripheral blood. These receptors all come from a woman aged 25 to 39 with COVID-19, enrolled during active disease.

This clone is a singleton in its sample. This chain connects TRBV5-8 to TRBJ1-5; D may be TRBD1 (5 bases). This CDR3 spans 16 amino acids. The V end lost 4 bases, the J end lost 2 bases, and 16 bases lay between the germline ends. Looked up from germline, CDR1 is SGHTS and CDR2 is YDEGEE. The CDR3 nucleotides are TGTGCCAGCAGCCCCCTGGCAGGGCCCCGCAATCAGCCCCAGCATTTT. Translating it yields CASSPLAGPRNQPQHF.

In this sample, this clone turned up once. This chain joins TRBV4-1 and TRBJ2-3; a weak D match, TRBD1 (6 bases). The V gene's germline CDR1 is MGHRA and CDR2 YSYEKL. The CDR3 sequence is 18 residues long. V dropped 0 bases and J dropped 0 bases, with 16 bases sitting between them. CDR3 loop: CASSQELGTLDSTDTQYF. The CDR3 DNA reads TGCGCCAGCAGCCAAGAGTTAGGGACACTGGACAGCACAGATACGCAGTATTTT.

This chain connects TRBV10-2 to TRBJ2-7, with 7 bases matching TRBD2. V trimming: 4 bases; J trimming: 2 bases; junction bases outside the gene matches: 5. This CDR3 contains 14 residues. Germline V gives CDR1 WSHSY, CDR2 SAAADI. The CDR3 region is CASSGGLPAYEQYF. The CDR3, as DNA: TGCGCCAGCAGTGGGGGACTACCCGCCTACGAGCAGTACTTC.

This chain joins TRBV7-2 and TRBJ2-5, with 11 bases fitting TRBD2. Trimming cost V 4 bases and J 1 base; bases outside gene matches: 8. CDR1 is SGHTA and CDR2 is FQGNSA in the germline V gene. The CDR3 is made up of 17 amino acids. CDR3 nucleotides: TGTGCCAGCAGCTCCGGGACTAGCGGAGGGATCCAAGAGACCCAGTACTTC. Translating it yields CASSSGTSGGIQETQYF.

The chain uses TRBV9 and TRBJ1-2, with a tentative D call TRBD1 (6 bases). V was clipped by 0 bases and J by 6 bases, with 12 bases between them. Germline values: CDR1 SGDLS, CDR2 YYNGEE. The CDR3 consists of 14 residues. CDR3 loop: CASSVAPGVDGYTF. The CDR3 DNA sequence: TGTGCCAGCAGCGTAGCCCCAGGGGTGGATGGCTACACCTTC.

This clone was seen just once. CDR3 amino acids: CSVAGQGLGQPQHF. The CDR3 nucleotides read TGCAGCGTTGCGGGACAGGGCCTCGGTCAGCCCCAGCATTTT. The chain couples TRBV29-1 to TRBJ1-5; the match to TRBD1 covers 9 bases. The junction had 7 bases not matched to a gene; V was cut back by 4 bases and J by 6 bases. In germline, CDR1 is SQVTM, CDR2 ANQGSEA. This CDR3 is 14 amino acids long.

CDR3 nucleotides: TGTGCCAGCAGCGTGGGACACCTGAACACTGAAGCTTTCTTT. Translated, it gives CASSVGHLNTEAFF. The chain joins TRBV5-4 to TRBJ1-1; TRBD1 might be the D (6 bases). With 4 bases removed from V and 0 bases from J, the gap between germline ends came to 10 bases. The CDR3 loop spans 14 amino acids. In germline, CDR1 is SGHNT, CDR2 YYREEE (reference sequence).

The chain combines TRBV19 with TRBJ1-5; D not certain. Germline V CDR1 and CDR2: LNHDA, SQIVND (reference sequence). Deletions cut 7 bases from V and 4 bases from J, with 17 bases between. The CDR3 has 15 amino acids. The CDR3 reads CASTPSTRSNQPQHF. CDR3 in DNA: TGTGCCAGTACCCCGTCGACACGTTCTAATCAGCCCCAGCATTTT.

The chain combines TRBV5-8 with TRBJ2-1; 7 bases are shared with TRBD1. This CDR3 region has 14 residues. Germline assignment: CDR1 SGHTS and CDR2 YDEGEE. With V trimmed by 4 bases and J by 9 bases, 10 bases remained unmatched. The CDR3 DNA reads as TGTGCCAGCAGCATAGACAGGGAATGGGGTGAGCAGTTCTTC. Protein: CASSIDREWGEQFF.

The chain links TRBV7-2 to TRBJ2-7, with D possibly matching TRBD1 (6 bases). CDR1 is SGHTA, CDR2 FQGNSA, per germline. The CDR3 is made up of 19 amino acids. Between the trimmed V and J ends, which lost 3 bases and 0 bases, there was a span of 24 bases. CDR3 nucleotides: TGTGCCAGCAGCTTTCAAAGAGGAGCCACAGGGCGATCCTCCTACGAGCAGTACTTC. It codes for CASSFQRGATGRSSYEQYF.